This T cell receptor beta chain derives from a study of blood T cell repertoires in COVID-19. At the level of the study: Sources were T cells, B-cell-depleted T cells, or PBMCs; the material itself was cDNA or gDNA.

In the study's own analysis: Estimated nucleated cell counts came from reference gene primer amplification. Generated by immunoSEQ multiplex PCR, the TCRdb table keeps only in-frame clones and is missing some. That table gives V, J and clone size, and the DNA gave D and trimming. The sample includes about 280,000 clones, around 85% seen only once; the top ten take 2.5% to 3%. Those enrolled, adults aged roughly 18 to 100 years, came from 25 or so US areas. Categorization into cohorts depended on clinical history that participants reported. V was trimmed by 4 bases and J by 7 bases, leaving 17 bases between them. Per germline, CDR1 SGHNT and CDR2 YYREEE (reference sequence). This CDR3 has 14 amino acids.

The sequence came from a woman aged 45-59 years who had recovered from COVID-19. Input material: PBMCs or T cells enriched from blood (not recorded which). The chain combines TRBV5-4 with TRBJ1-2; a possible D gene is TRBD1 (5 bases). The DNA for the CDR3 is TGTGCCAGCAGCACAAAGGGGTTCTCAAGTGGCTACACCTTC. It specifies CASSTKGFSSGYTF.